This paragraph covers one T cell receptor beta chain sequence. A much larger clone differs by one base, so this may be a read error. The final CDR3 position lacks the conserved phenylalanine or tryptophan, pointing to a likely read error. Separate cDNA molecules each had unique molecular identifiers attached to them. Using its own MiXCR run on the 5' RACE reads, TCRdb lists one record per CDR3 protein. The data hold tens of thousands of distinct CDR3 sequences, with more than 9% observed a single time. V was clipped by 5 bases and J by 0 bases, with 7 bases between them. Germline V gene sequence: CDR1 DFQATT, CDR2 SNEGSKA (reference sequence). The CDR3 totals 12 residues. This sample is part of a study of early T cells in non-severe SARS-CoV-2 infection.

Sequenced: whole blood. This sequence joins TRBV20-1 and TRBJ1-1, with no clear D. The source of this sequence is an adult who was a healthcare worker with PCR-confirmed SARS-CoV-2 infection or an uninfected control (not recorded which). The CDR3 spells CSARSMNTEAFL. DNA for the CDR3: TGCAGTGCTCGTTCTATGAACACTGAAGCTTTCCTT.